The rows below give T cell receptor beta chains drawn from one sample of a study of blood T cell repertoires in COVID-19. Repertoires were generated with immunoSEQ multiplex PCR, while TCRdb's copy carries only in-frame clones and drops some. The table shows about 180,000 clones, with roughly 89% occurring only once. The sample taken for sequencing was PBMCs or T cells enriched from blood (not recorded which). The receptor source for this set is a woman in her thirties or forties with acute COVID-19. Both conserved end residues are part of each CDR3. A D gene is named only where the DNA matches it firmly. Only some rows state a clone size, as once, few, many or a class for expanded clones.

>TRBV9|TRBJ2-1|TRBD2|NA
TGTGCCAGCAGCGTAGGCGGGAGCCTGTACAATGAGCAGTTCTTC
CASSVGGSLYNEQFF
>TRBV30|TRBJ2-5|TRBD2|NA
TGTGCCTGGAGTTCAGGCCAGCTAGCGGGAGAGAGAGAGACCCAGTACTTC
CAWSSGQLAGERETQYF
>TRBV7-9|TRBJ2-2|NA|NA
TGTGCCAGCAGCTATCAGGTGACCGGGGAGCTGTTTTTT
CASSYQVTGELFF
>TRBV9|TRBJ2-7|NA|NA
TGTGCCAGCAGCGTAGCTCAGGCAACCTACGAGCAGTACTTC
CASSVAQATYEQYF
>TRBV19|TRBJ1-5|TRBD1|NA
TGTGCCAGTAGTATAGATTCGGGACAGGGCCATCAGCCCCAGCATTTT
CASSIDSGQGHQPQHF
>TRBV18|TRBJ1-3|NA|few
TGTGCCAGCTCACCACTCGGGCTCCGACAGAGCTCTGGAAACACCATATATTTT
CASSPLGLRQSSGNTIYF
>TRBV9|TRBJ2-5|TRBD2|NA
TGTGCCAGCAGCCCTAGCGGGACAGACCAAGAGACCCAGTACTTC
CASSPSGTDQETQYF
>TRBV19|TRBJ2-5|TRBD2|NA
TGTGCCAGTAGTATGGGAGCGGGAGGGCCGAAGACCCAGTACTTC
CASSMGAGGPKTQYF
>TRBV6-6|TRBJ1-2|NA|once
TGTGCCAGCAGTTACTCAGACAAGGCAGGCTACACCTTC
CASSYSDKAGYTF
>TRBV6-2/TRBV6-3|TRBJ1-1|NA|once
TGTGCCAGCAGTTACTGGCAGGGAGGCACTGAAGCTTTCTTT
CASSYWQGGTEAFF
>TRBV2|TRBJ2-7|TRBD2|NA
TGTGCCTCCCGGGAGGGGCACTACGAGCAGTACTTC
CASREGHYEQYF
>TRBV21-1|TRBJ1-5|NA|NA
TGTGCCAGCAGCAAAGACAGGGGACAAGGCAATCAGCCCCAGCATTTT
CASSKDRGQGNQPQHF
>TRBV5-1|TRBJ2-5|NA|NA
TGCGCCAGCAGCTCCCCGACTGCCCCGGAGACCCAGTACTTC
CASSSPTAPETQYF
>TRBV21-1|TRBJ2-4|NA|NA
TGTGCCAGCAGCAAATGGAGTCTCCCGCCCATTCTCTACTTC
CASSKWSLPPILYF
>TRBV6-5|TRBJ1-3|TRBD1|few
TGTGCCAGCAGTTGGGACAGGGGCTCTGGAAACACCATATATTTT
CASSWDRGSGNTIYF
>TRBV11-2|TRBJ2-2|TRBD1|NA
TGTGCCAGCAGCCCAGGGGGCCTCACCGGGGAGCTGTTTTTT
CASSPGGLTGELFF
>TRBV9|TRBJ1-4|TRBD1|NA
TGTGCCAGCAGTCCTTCAGGGGGCCGGGAAAAACTGTTTTTT
CASSPSGGREKLFF
>TRBV11-2|TRBJ2-2|TRBD2|NA
TGTGCCAGCAGCTTCCATCCGAGTCCGGGGGGGCGCACCGGGGAGCTGTTTTTT
CASSFHPSPGGRTGELFF
>TRBV28|TRBJ2-7|NA|once
TGTGCCAGCAGTTTCCCCGCAGGCTCCTACGAGCAGTACTTC
CASSFPAGSYEQYF
>TRBV3-1/TRBV3-2|TRBJ2-1|NA|once
TGTGCCAGCAGCCCCCGAGGGAGCTCCTACAATGAGCAGTTCTTC
CASSPRGSSYNEQFF
>TRBV5-1|TRBJ2-3|NA|NA
TGCGCCAGCAGCTTGGTAGGGGCAGATACGCAGTATTTT
CASSLVGADTQYF
>TRBV18|TRBJ2-5|TRBD1|NA
TGTGCCAGCTCACCAAACAGGGGGCAAGAGACCCAGTACTTC
CASSPNRGQETQYF
>TRBV28|TRBJ1-6|NA|NA
TGTGCCAGCCAGGACAGATATTATAATTCACCCCTCCACTTT
CASQDRYYNSPLHF
>TRBV5-1|TRBJ2-1|TRBD2|NA
TGCGCCAGCAGCTTATGGGGGAGGGCCGTTAATGAGCAGTTCTTC
CASSLWGRAVNEQFF
>TRBV4-1|TRBJ2-5|TRBD2|NA
TGCGCCAGCAGCCAAGACGGACGGGGGGGAACCCAAGAGACCCAGTACTTC
CASSQDGRGGTQETQYF
>TRBV9|TRBJ1-4|NA|NA
TGTGCCAGCAGCCCTCGGTCCTATGAAAAACTGTTTTTT
CASSPRSYEKLFF
>TRBV5-1|TRBJ2-1|TRBD2|NA
TGCGCCAGCAGCCTAGGGACTAGCGGGAGGAATGAGCAGTTCTTC
CASSLGTSGRNEQFF
>TRBV4-1|TRBJ1-1|TRBD1|NA
TGCGCCAGCAGCCATAGACAGGGGGCTTCCATGAACACTGAAGCTTTCTTT
CASSHRQGASMNTEAFF
>TRBV12-5|TRBJ1-4|NA|NA
TGTGCTAGTGGTTTTCTCGTTGATACGAGATACGTGAATGAAAAACTGTTTTTT
CASGFLVDTRYVNEKLFF
>TRBV5-5|TRBJ1-2|NA|NA
TGTGCCAGCAGAGACAAGCACTATGGCTACACCTTC
CASRDKHYGYTF
>TRBV6-6|TRBJ2-2|NA|NA
TGTGCCAGCACTCAGGGGCTGAACACCGGGGAGCTGTTTTTT
CASTQGLNTGELFF
>TRBV30|TRBJ2-2|NA|once
TGTGCCTGGAGTGGGAGGCGGTTCGGGGAGCTGTTTTTT
CAWSGRRFGELFF
>TRBV28|TRBJ2-7|TRBD2|NA
TGTGCCAGCAGTCTAATAGCGGGGTCTTCCTACGAGCAGTACTTC
CASSLIAGSSYEQYF